A selection of T cell receptor beta chains follows, all from one sample in a study of CD8+CD57+ T cells in acquired aplastic anemia. TCRdb re-called the reads with MiXCR, one entry per CDR3 protein. The sample includes more than 150,000 distinct CDR3 sequences, less than 55% seen only once; the top ten take approximately 2.9%. Sequencing was performed on sorted CD4+, CD8+, or CD8+CD57+ T cells (not recorded which) from PBMCs. These receptors were obtained from a human donor in good health. CDR3s leave out the opening cysteine and the closing phenylalanine or tryptophan. Fields, in order: V gene, J gene, D gene, CDR3 protein. A D gene is named only where the DNA matches it firmly.

v_gene: TRBV27; j_gene: TRBJ1-1; d_gene: TRBD1; CDR3aa: ASSSQGADTEAF
v_gene: TRBV15; j_gene: TRBJ2-4; d_gene: TRBD2; CDR3aa: ATSDLAGLLNIQY
v_gene: TRBV19; j_gene: TRBJ2-7; d_gene: TRBD2; CDR3aa: ASSIREAFPYEQY
v_gene: TRBV9; j_gene: TRBJ2-5; d_gene: -; CDR3aa: ASSGEGQQETQY
v_gene: TRBV11-2; j_gene: TRBJ2-4; d_gene: -; CDR3aa: ASGLVAGPLAKNIQY
v_gene: TRBV13; j_gene: TRBJ2-2; d_gene: TRBD2; CDR3aa: ASSLVAAGGNTGELF
v_gene: TRBV29-1; j_gene: TRBJ1-4; d_gene: -; CDR3aa: SARVGSSNEKLF
v_gene: TRBV6-5; j_gene: TRBJ2-4; d_gene: -; CDR3aa: ASRDTGTKNIQY
v_gene: TRBV24-1; j_gene: TRBJ1-6; d_gene: TRBD1; CDR3aa: ATSDLDRNNSPLH
v_gene: TRBV6-6; j_gene: TRBJ2-7; d_gene: -; CDR3aa: ASSYRTMYNEQY
v_gene: TRBV6-1; j_gene: TRBJ2-7; d_gene: TRBD1; CDR3aa: ASNGDSLYEQY
v_gene: TRBV29-1; j_gene: TRBJ1-2; d_gene: -; CDR3aa: SVEDRLAGRDGYT
v_gene: TRBV9; j_gene: TRBJ2-1; d_gene: -; CDR3aa: ASSATPMMGDEQF
v_gene: TRBV11-1; j_gene: TRBJ2-1; d_gene: TRBD2; CDR3aa: ASSLYAGEGNEQF
v_gene: TRBV3-1; j_gene: TRBJ2-7; d_gene: TRBD2; CDR3aa: ASRGREAGGYEQY
v_gene: TRBV9; j_gene: TRBJ2-6; d_gene: TRBD2; CDR3aa: ASSVGLAGMHPGANVLT
v_gene: TRBV5-1; j_gene: TRBJ1-2; d_gene: -; CDR3aa: ASSLVRDAYGYT
v_gene: TRBV2; j_gene: TRBJ1-5; d_gene: TRBD1; CDR3aa: ANRGSGNQPQH
v_gene: TRBV7-6; j_gene: TRBJ2-1; d_gene: TRBD1; CDR3aa: ASSFGTGGHNEQF
v_gene: TRBV5-4; j_gene: TRBJ2-2; d_gene: TRBD2; CDR3aa: ASSLRAGEGWGGELF
v_gene: TRBV29-1; j_gene: TRBJ2-2; d_gene: -; CDR3aa: SVAVSNTGELF
v_gene: TRBV2; j_gene: TRBJ1-4; d_gene: -; CDR3aa: ASSDGGIGYEKLF
v_gene: TRBV29-1; j_gene: TRBJ2-7; d_gene: TRBD2; CDR3aa: SVKAGAGVGEQY
v_gene: TRBV25-1; j_gene: TRBJ1-6; d_gene: TRBD1; CDR3aa: ASGEAGTGYNLPLH
v_gene: TRBV7-3; j_gene: TRBJ1-6; d_gene: -; CDR3aa: ASSLAGAPLH
v_gene: TRBV2; j_gene: TRBJ2-6; d_gene: -; CDR3aa: ASSSDRANVLT
v_gene: TRBV10-3; j_gene: TRBJ1-3; d_gene: -; CDR3aa: AISDPVAGSGNTIY
v_gene: TRBV5-6; j_gene: TRBJ2-3; d_gene: -; CDR3aa: ASSLGLTTDTQY
v_gene: TRBV2; j_gene: TRBJ2-7; d_gene: TRBD1; CDR3aa: ASGLGQDYEQY
v_gene: TRBV24-1; j_gene: TRBJ1-1; d_gene: -; CDR3aa: ATSDPGKGTEAF
v_gene: TRBV15; j_gene: TRBJ1-5; d_gene: -; CDR3aa: ATSRVGGGVSNQPQH
v_gene: TRBV10-3; j_gene: TRBJ1-4; d_gene: TRBD1; CDR3aa: AISQGTGGEKLF
v_gene: TRBV7-9; j_gene: TRBJ2-7; d_gene: -; CDR3aa: ASSLNYLYEQY
v_gene: TRBV7-9; j_gene: TRBJ2-3; d_gene: TRBD1; CDR3aa: ASSLDRGTDTQY
v_gene: TRBV5-1; j_gene: TRBJ2-1; d_gene: TRBD1; CDR3aa: ASTRDRGGNEQF
v_gene: TRBV7-9; j_gene: TRBJ2-7; d_gene: TRBD1; CDR3aa: ASSSRTGASYEQY
v_gene: TRBV11-2; j_gene: TRBJ1-1; d_gene: TRBD1; CDR3aa: ASSLGISAGQGETEAF
v_gene: TRBV6-1; j_gene: TRBJ1-1; d_gene: TRBD1; CDR3aa: ASRADRGYAEAF
v_gene: TRBV19; j_gene: TRBJ1-1; d_gene: -; CDR3aa: ATHSGVRENTEAF
v_gene: TRBV19; j_gene: TRBJ2-5; d_gene: -; CDR3aa: ATRERGGGETQY
v_gene: TRBV7-2; j_gene: TRBJ2-7; d_gene: -; CDR3aa: ASSLIQYEQY
v_gene: TRBV7-2; j_gene: TRBJ2-7; d_gene: TRBD2; CDR3aa: ASSLSSGSVLEQY
v_gene: TRBV11-2; j_gene: TRBJ2-3; d_gene: -; CDR3aa: ASRTDIGTRTDTQY
v_gene: TRBV7-8; j_gene: TRBJ2-6; d_gene: -; CDR3aa: ASSLAHSGANVLT